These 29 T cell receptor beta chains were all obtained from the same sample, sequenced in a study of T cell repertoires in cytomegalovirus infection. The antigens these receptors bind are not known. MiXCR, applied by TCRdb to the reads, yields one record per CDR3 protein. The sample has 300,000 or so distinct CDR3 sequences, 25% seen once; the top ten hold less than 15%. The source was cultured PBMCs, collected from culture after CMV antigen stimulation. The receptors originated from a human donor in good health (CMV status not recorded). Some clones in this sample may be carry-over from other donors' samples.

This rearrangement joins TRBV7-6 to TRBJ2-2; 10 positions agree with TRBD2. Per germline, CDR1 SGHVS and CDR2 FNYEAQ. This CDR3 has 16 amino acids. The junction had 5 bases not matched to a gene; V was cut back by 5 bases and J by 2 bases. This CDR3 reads CASSRTLAGNTGELFF. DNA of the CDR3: TGTGCCAGCAGCCGTACACTAGCGGGAAACACCGGGGAGCTGTTTTTT.

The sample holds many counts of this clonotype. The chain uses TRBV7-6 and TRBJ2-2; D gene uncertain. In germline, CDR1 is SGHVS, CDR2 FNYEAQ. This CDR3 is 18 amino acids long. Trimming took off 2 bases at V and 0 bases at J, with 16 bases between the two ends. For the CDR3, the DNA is TGTGCCAGCAGCTTACCCTCGCCAGGCCTGACGAACACCGGGGAGCTGTTTTTT. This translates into CASSLPSPGLTNTGELFF.

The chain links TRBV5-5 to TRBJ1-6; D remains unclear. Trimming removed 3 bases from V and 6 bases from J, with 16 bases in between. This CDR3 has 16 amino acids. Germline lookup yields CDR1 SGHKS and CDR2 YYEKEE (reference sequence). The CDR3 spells CASSSWEQLLNSPLHF. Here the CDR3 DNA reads TGTGCCAGCAGCTCGTGGGAACAGCTACTTAATTCACCCCTCCACTTT.

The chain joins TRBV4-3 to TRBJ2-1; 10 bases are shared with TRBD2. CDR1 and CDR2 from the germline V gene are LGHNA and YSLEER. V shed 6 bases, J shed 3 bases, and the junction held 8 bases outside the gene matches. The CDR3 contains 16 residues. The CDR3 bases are TGCGCCAGCAGACCTACTAGCGGGGATAGCTACAATGAGCAGTTCTTC. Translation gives CASRPTSGDSYNEQFF.

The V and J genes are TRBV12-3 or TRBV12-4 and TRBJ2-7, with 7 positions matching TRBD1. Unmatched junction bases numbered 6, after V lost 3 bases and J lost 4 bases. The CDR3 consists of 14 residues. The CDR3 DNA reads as TGTGCCAGCAGTTTTGGGCAGGGGGAGTACGAGCAGTACTTC. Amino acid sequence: CASSFGQGEYEQYF.

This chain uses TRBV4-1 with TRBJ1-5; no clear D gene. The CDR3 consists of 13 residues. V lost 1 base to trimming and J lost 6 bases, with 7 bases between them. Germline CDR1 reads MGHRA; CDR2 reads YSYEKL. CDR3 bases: TGCGCCAGCAGCCAAGGCCTACCTCAGCCCCAGCATTTT. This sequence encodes CASSQGLPQPQHF.

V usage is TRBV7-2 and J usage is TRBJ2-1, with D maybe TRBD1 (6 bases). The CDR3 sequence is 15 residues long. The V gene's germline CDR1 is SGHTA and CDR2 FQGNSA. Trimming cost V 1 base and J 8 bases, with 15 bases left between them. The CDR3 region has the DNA TGTGCCAGCAGCTTAGTAGGCCAGGGGTACGATGAGCAGTTCTTC. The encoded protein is CASSLVGQGYDEQFF.

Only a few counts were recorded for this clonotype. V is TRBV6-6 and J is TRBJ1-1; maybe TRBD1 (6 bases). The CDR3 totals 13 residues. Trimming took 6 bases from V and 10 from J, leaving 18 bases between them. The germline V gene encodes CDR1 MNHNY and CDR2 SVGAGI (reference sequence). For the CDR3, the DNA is TGTGCCAGCAGCGGTAGCAGGGGAGCTGGAGCTTTCTTT. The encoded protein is CASSGSRGAGAFF.

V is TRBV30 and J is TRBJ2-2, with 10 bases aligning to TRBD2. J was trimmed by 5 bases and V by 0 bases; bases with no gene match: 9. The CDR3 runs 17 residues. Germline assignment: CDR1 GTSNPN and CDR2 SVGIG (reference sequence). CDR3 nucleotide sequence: TGTGCCTGGAGTGTACGGCTAGCGGGAGCGGGAACCGGGGAGCTGTTTTTT. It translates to CAWSVRLAGAGTGELFF. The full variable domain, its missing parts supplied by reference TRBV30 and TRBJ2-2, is SQTIHQWPATLVQPVGSPLSLECTVEGTSNPNLYWYRQAAGRGLQLLFYSVGIGQISSEVPQNLSASRPQDRQFILSSKKLLLSDSGFYLCAWSVRLAGAGTGELFFGEGSRLTVL.

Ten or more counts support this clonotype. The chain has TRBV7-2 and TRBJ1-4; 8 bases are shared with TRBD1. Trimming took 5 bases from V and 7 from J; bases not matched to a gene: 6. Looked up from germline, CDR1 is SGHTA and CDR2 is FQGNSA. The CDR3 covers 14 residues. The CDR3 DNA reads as TGTGCCAGCAGCCCACCGGGACAGGCTGAAAAACTGTTTTTT. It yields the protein CASSPPGQAEKLFF. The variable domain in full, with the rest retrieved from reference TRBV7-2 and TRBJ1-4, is GAGVSQSPSNKVTEKGKDVELRCDPISGHTALYWYRQSLGQGLEFLIYFQGNSAPDKSGLPSDRFSAERTGGSVSTLTIQRTQQEDSAVYLCASSPPGQAEKLFFGSGTQLSVL.

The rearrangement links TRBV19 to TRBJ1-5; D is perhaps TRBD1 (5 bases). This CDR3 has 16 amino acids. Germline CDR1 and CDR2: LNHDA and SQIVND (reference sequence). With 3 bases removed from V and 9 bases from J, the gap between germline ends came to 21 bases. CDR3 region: CASSIQGPAREGPQHF. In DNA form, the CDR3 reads TGTGCCAGTAGTATTCAGGGCCCAGCCCGAGAGGGGCCCCAGCATTTT.

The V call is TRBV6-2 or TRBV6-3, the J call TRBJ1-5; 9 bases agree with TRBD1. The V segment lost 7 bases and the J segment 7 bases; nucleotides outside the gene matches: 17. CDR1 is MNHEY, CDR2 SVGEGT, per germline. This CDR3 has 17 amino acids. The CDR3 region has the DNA TGTGCCAGCAAGAGACTCTGCCGGGACAGGGTGGGACAGCCCCAGCATTTT. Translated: CASKRLCRDRVGQPQHF.

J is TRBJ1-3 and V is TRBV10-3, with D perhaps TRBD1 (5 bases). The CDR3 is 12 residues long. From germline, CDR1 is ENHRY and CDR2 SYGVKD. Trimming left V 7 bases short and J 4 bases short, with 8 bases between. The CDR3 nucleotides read TGTGCCATCATGCAGGGCGGAAACACCATATATTTT. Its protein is CAIMQGGNTIYF.

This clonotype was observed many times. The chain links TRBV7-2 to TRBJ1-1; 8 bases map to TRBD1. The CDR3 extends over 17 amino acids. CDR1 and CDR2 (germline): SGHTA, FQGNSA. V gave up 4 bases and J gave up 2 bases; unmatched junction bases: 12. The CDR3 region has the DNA TGTGCCAGCAGCTCACCCGACAGGGGCCCTTTAAACACTGAAGCTTTCTTT. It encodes CASSSPDRGPLNTEAFF.

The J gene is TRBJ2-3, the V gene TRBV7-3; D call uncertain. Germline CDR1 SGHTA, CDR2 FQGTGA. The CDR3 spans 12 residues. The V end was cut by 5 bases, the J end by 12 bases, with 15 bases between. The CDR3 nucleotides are TGTGCCAGCAGCCCCGACCACCTGGCACAGTATTTT. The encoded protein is CASSPDHLAQYF.

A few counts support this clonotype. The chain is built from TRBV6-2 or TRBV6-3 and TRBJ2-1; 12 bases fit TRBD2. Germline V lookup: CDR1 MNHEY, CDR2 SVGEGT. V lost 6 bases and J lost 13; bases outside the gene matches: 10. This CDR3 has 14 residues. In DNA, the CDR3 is TGTGCCAGCAGACTAGCGGGAGGCCAAGGCCCCCAGTTCTTC. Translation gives CASRLAGGQGPQFF.

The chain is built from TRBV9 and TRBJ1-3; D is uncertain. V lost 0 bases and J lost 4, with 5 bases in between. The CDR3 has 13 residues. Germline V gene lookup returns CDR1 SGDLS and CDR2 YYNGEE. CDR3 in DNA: TGTGCCAGCAGCGTAGATACGGGAAACACCATATATTTT. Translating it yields CASSVDTGNTIYF.

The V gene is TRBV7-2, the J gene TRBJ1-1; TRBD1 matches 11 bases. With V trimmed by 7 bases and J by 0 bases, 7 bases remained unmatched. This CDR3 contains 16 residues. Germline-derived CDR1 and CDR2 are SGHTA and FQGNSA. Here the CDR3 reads CASNGQGAFMNTEAFF. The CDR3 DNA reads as TGTGCCAGCAACGGACAGGGGGCTTTTATGAACACTGAAGCTTTCTTT.

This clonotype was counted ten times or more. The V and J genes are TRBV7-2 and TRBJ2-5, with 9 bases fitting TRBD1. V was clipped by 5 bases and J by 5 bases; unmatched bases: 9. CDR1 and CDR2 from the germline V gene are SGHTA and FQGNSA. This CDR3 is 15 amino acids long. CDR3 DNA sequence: TGTGCCAGCAGCCGGGGACAGGGCTCTGCGGAGACCCAGTACTTC. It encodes CASSRGQGSAETQYF.

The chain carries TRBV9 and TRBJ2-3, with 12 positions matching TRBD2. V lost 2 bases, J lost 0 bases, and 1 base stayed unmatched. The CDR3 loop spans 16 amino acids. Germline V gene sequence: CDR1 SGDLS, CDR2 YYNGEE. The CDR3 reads CASSVGTSGSTDTQYF. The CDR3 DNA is TGTGCCAGCAGCGTCGGGACTAGCGGGAGCACAGATACGCAGTATTTT.

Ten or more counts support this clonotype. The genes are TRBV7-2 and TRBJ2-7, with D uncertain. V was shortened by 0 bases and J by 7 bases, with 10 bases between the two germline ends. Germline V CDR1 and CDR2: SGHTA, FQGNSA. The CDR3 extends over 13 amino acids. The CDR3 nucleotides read TGTGCCAGCAGCTTAGCCCCTTTGAGGGAGCAGTACTTC. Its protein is CASSLAPLREQYF.

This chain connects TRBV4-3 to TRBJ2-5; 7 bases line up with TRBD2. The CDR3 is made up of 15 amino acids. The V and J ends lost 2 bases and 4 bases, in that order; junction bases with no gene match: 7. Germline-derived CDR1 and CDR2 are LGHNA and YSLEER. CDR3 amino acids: CASSQRLGGRETQYF. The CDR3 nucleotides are TGCGCCAGCAGCCAAAGGCTGGGCGGGAGAGAGACCCAGTACTTC.

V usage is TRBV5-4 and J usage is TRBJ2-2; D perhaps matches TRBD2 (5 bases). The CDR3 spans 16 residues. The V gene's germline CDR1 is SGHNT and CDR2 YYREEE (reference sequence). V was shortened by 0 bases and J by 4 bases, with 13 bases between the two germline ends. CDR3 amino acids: CASSLARGLGTGELFF. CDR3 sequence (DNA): TGTGCCAGCAGCTTGGCCAGAGGGTTGGGCACCGGGGAGCTGTTTTTT.

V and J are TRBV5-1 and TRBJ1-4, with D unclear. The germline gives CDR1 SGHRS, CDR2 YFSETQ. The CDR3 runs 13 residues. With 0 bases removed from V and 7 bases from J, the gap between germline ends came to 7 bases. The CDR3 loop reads CASSLDVGEKLFF. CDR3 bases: TGCGCCAGCAGCTTGGACGTCGGTGAAAAACTGTTTTTT.

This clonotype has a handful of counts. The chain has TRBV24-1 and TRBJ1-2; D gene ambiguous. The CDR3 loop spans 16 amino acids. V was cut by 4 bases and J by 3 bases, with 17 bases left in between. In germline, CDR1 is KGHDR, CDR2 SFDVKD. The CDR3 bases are TGTGCCACCAGTGACTCCCGGGAGCGGAATTACTATGGCTACACCTTC. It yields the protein CATSDSRERNYYGYTF.

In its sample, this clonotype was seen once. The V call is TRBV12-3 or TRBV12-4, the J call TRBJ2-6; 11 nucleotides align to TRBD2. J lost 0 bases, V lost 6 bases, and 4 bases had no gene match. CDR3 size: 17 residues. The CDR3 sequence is CASRRTSGFSGANVLTF. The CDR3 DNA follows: TGTGCCAGCAGAAGGACTAGCGGGTTCTCTGGGGCCAACGTCCTGACTTTC.

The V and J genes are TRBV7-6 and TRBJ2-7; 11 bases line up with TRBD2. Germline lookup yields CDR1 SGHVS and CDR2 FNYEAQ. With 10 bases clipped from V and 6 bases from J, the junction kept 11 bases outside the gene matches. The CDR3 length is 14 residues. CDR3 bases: TGTGCCACAAAACCCATAGCGGGAGGGCTCGAGCAGTACTTC. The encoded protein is CATKPIAGGLEQYF.

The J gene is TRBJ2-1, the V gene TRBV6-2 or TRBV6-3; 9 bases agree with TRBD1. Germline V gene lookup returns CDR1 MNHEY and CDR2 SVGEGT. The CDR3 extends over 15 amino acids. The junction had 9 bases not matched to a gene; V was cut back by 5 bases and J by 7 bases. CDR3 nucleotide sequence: TGTGCCAGCAGTCGTCCCGGACAGGGGCGGAATGAGCAGTTCTTC. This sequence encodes CASSRPGQGRNEQFF.

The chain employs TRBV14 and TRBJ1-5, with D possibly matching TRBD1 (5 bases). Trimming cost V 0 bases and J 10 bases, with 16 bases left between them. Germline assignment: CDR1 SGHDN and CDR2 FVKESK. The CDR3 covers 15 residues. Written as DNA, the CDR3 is TGTGCCAGCAGCCAAGATGCAGGGCGGGAGGACCCCCAGCATTTT. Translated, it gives CASSQDAGREDPQHF.